Given below is one TCR beta chain in context. These data come from a study of shared clonotypes between healthy human individuals. Source study methods: Filtering differed for immunoSEQ, which gave only junction sequences without quality scores. Assay: immunoSEQ multiplex PCR; the TCRdb copy retains only in-frame clones and omits some. V and J calls and clone size are given by that table; D and trimming were obtained from the DNA. The data show a few million clones, 95% seen once. Germline CDR1 LGHNA, CDR2 YNFKEQ. Losses at the gene ends were 3 bases for V and 0 bases for J; bases not matched to a gene: 6. The CDR3 loop spans 16 amino acids.

The specimen was naive CD4+ T cells sorted from blood. Sample subset: CD45RA+ positively selected. This receptor was identified in a man younger than 35 in good health. This chain connects TRBV4-2 to TRBJ2-3, with 7 bases matching TRBD2. The CDR3 coding sequence is TGTGCCAGCAGCCACGGACTAGATGGCAGCACAGATACGCAGTATTTT. It translates to CASSHGLDGSTDTQYF.